This TCR beta chain appears in the sequencing data of a study of blood T cell repertoires in COVID-19. The overall study: In each case, the material was cDNA or gDNA derived from T cells, B-cell-depleted T cells, or PBMCs.

This clone came up a few times. Authors' processing steps: Using reference gene primer amplification, nucleated cell counts were estimated. This table comes from immunoSEQ multiplex PCR, and its TCRdb copy is limited to in-frame clones, with some not included. V and J calls and clone size are as listed in that table; D and trimming were resolved from the DNA. In the table there are tens of thousands of clones, around 76% of which are singletons. The specimen was peripheral blood. The source of this sequence is a woman aged 80 or over with acute or convalescent COVID-19.

The CDR3 coding sequence is TGTGCCAGCAGCACATGGACACGAGGAGAGACCCAGTACTTC. It specifies CASSTWTRGETQYF. The chain joins TRBV9 to TRBJ2-5; possibly TRBD1 for D (5 bases). The germline V gene encodes CDR1 SGDLS and CDR2 YYNGEE. Trimming removed 4 bases at V and 4 bases at J, with 14 bases between. The CDR3 runs to 14 residues. Supplemented by reference TRBV9 and TRBJ2-5, the full variable domain reads DSGVTQTPKHLITATGQRVTLRCSPRSGDLSVYWYQQSLDQGLQFLIQYYNGEERAKGNILERFSAQQFPDLHSELNLSSLELGDSALYFCASSTWTRGETQYFGPGTRLLVL.